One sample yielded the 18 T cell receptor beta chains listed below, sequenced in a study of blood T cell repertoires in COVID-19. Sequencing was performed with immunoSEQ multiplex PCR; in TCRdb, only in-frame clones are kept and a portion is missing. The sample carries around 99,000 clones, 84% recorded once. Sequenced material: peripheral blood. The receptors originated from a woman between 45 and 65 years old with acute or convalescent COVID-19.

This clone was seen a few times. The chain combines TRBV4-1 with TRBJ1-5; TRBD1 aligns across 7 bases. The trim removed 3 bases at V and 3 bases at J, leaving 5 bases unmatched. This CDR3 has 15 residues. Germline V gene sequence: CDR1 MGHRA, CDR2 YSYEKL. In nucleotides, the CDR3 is TGCGCCAGCAGCCACCCGGACAGGACCAATCAGCCCCAGCATTTT. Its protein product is CASSHPDRTNQPQHF.

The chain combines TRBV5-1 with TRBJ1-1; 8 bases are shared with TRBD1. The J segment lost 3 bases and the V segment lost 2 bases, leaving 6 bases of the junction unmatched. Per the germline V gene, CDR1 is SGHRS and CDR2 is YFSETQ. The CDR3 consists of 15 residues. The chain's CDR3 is CASSLLPGGDTEAFF. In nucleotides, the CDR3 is TGCGCCAGCAGCTTATTACCAGGGGGCGACACTGAAGCTTTCTTT.

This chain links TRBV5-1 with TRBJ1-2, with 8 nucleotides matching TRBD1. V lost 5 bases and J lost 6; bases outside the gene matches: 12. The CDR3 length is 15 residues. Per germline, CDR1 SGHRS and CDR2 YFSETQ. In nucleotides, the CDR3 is TGCGCCAGCAGACGAACTCTGGACAGGGTCAATGGCTACACCTTC. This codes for CASRRTLDRVNGYTF.

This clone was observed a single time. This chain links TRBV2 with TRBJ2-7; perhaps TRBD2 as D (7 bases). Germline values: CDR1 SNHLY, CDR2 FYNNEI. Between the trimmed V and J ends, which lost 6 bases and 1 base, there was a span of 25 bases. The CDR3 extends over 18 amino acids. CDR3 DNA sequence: TGTGCCAGCAGAGCGACGCAAAGTTTGGCGGGGGCGTCCTACGAGCAGTACTTC. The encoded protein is CASRATQSLAGASYEQYF.

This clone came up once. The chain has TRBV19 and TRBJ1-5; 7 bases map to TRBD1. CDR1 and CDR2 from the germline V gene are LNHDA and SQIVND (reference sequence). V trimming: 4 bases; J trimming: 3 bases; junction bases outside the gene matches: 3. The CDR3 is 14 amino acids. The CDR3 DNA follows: TGTGCCAGTAGTAACAGGGGTAACAATCAGCCCCAGCATTTT. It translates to CASSNRGNNQPQHF.

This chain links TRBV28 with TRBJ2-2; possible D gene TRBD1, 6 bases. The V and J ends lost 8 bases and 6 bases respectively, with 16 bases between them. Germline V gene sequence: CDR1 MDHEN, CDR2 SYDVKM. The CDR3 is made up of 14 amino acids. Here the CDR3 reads CASGSPGDAGELFF. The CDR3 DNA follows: TGTGCCAGCGGATCACCAGGGGACGCCGGGGAGCTGTTTTTT.

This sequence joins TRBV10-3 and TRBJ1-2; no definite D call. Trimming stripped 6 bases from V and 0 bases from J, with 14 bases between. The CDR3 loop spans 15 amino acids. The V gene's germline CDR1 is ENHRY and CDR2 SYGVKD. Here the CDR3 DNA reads TGTGCCATCAGATCGACCGGGGAGCCTAACTATGGCTACACCTTC. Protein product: CAIRSTGEPNYGYTF.

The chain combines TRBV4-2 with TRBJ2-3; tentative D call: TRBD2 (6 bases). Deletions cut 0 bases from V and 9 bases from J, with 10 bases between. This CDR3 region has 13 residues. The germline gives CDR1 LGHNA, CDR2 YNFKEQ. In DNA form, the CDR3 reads TGTGCCAGCAGCCAAGAGCCTCGGGGGACGCAGTATTTT. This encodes CASSQEPRGTQYF.

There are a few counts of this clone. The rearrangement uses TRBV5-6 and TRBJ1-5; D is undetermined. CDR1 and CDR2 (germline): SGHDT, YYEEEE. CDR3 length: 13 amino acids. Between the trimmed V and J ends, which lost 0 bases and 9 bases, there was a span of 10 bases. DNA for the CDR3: TGTGCCAGCAGCTTGGGCCCCGAGTCGCCCCAGCATTTT. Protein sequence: CASSLGPESPQHF.

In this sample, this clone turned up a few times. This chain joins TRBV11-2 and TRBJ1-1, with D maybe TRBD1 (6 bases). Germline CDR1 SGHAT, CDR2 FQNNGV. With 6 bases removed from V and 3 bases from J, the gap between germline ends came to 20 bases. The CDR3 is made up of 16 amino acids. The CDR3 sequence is CASRFDRIRGDTEAFF. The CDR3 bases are TGTGCCAGCAGGTTCGACAGGATAAGAGGGGACACTGAAGCTTTCTTT.

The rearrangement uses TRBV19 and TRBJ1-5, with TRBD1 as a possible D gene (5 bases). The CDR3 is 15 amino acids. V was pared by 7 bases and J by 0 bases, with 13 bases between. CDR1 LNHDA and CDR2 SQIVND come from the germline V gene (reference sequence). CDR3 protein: CASTRTGPSNQPQHF. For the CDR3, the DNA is TGTGCCAGTACCCGCACAGGTCCTAGCAATCAGCCCCAGCATTTT.

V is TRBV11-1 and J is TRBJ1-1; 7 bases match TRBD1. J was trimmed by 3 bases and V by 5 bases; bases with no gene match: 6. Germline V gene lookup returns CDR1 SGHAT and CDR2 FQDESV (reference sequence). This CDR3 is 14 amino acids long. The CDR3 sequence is CASSQGGLYTEAFF. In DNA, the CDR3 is TGTGCCAGCAGCCAGGGGGGTTTGTACACTGAAGCTTTCTTT.

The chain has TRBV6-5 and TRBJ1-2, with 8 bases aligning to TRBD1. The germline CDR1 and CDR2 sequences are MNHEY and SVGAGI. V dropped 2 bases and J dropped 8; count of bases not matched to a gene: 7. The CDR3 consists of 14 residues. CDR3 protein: CASSYQNGQGGYTF. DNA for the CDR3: TGTGCCAGCAGTTACCAGAACGGACAGGGAGGCTACACCTTC.

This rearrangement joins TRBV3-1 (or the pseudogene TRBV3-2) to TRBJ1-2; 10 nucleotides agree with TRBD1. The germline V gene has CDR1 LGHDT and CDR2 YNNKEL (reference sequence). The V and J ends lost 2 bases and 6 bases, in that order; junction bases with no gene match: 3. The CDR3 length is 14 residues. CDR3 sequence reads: CASSQTGTGDGYTF. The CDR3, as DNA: TGTGCCAGCAGCCAAACCGGGACAGGGGATGGCTACACCTTC.

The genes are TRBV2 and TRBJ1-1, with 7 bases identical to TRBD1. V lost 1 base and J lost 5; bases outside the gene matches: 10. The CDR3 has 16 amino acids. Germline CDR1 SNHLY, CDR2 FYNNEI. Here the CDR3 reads CASSEGVVTGTTEAFF. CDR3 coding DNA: TGTGCCAGCAGTGAAGGTGTGGTGACAGGGACAACTGAAGCTTTCTTT.

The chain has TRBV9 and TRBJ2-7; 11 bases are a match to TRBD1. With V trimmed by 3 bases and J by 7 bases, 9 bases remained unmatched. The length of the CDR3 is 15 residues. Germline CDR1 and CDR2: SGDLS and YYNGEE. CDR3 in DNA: TGTGCCAGCAGCGCTACCGGGACAGGGGGAGGAGAGCAGTACTTC. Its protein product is CASSATGTGGGEQYF.

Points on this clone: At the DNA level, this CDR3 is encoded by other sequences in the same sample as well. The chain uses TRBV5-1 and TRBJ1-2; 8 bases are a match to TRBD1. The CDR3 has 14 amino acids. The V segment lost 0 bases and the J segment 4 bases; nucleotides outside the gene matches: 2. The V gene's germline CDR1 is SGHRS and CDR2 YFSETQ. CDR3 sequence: CASSLGQGSYGYTF. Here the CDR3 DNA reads TGCGCCAGCAGCTTGGGACAGGGGAGCTATGGCTACACCTTC.

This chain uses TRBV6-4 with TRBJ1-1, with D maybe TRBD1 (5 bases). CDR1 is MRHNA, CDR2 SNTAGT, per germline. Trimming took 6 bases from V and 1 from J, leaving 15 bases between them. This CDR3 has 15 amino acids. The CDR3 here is CASSSGTQQNTEAFF. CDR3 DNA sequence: TGTGCCAGCAGCAGCGGGACGCAACAGAACACTGAAGCTTTCTTT.